This T cell receptor beta chain comes out of a study of T cells in Graves' hyperthyroidism and ophthalmopathy. This clonotype has a count of ten or more. RNA transcripts yielded amplified TCR beta CDR3 regions. The TCR CDR3 first-round RT-PCR relied on the HTBI primer set. Using its own MiXCR run on the multiplex PCR reads, TCRdb lists one record per CDR3 protein. The sample has a few hundred thousand distinct CDR3 sequences; less than 15% are singletons. This receptor was obtained from a woman in her thirties or forties with Graves' hyperthyroidism. Sequenced sample: blood.

CDR3 nucleotides: TGTGCCAGCAGCTATAAAATGGGAGGGCCTGAAGAGCAGTACTTC. Translated, it gives CASSYKMGGPEEQYF. This chain uses TRBV7-8 with TRBJ2-7; 7 positions match TRBD2. V shed 4 bases and J 7 bases; nucleotides not matched to a gene: 13. CDR1 is SGHVS and CDR2 is FQNEAQ in the germline V gene. The length of the CDR3 is 15 residues.